The TCR beta chain described here comes from a study of blood T cell repertoires in COVID-19. Study-level information: Material from acute and convalescent COVID-19 was sourced from the United States, Italy and Spain. Sources were T cells, B-cell-depleted T cells, or PBMCs; the material itself was cDNA or gDNA.

Per the original data handling: Cell counts per sample came from amplifying reference gene primers. Measured with immunoSEQ multiplex PCR; TCRdb has only the in-frame clones, and not every one. V, J and clone size were drawn from that table, and D and trimming were deduced from the DNA. The sample has around 150,000 clones; approximately 86% are singletons. The CDR3 contains 16 residues. V trimming: 7 bases; J trimming: 0 bases; junction bases outside the gene matches: 11. Germline assignment: CDR1 GTSNPN and CDR2 SVGIG (reference sequence). This chain links TRBV30 with TRBJ2-7; 11 bases align to TRBD2. The clonotype comes from a man in his 70s with acute or convalescent COVID-19. Material: peripheral blood. CDR3 DNA: TGTGCCTTCGCCGGGACTAGCGGCACAAACTCCTACGAGCAGTACTTC. Translation: CAFAGTSGTNSYEQYF.